The table lists the clone carrying this T cell receptor beta chain with a count of one. Its specificity is not known. Germline CDR1 reads SGHDT; CDR2 reads YYEEEE. CDR3 length: 13 residues. V was clipped by 3 bases and J by 2 bases, with 5 bases between them. This sample was included in a study of human thymus T cells. General study findings and limits: Among thymic and blood repertoires, usage of V and J genes appeared biased.

Finnish infants who were healthy and having corrective surgery for congenital heart defects made up the donors. An approximately 0.45-1 mL peripheral blood aliquot was taken intraoperatively from four of eight donors. No fixed cell number was used; all available blood leukocytes supplied DNA. Measured with immunoSEQ multiplex PCR; TCRdb has only the in-frame clones, and not every one. The top ten clones hold roughly 0.16% of a sample with some 44,000 clones, about 95% of them seen once. What was sequenced was blood. This TCR derives from a girl less than two years old with a congenital heart defect but otherwise immunologically healthy. The chain links TRBV5-6 to TRBJ2-2; tentative D call: TRBD1 (5 bases). The CDR3: CASSWGNTGELFF. In DNA form, the CDR3 reads TGTGCCAGCAGCTGGGGCAACACCGGGGAGCTGTTTTTT. Full variable domain (rest looked up from reference TRBV5-6 and TRBJ2-2): DAGVTQSPTHLIKTRGQQVTLRCSPKSGHDTVSWYQQALGQGPQFIFQYYEEEERQRGNFPDRFSGHQFPNYSSELNVNALLLGDSALYLCASSWGNTGELFFGEGSRLTVL.